This T cell receptor beta chain was identified in a study of metastatic and nonmetastatic thyroid tumors. In the study overall: Across blood and tumor or nodule tissue, repertoires from malignant and benign thyroid patients were compared with one another. Points from the study as a whole: Benign nodules were reported to have significantly lower TCR beta diversity than malignant thyroid tumors, in blood and tumor.

TCRdb reprocessed the PCR reads via MiXCR. The sample lists tens of thousands of clones, approximately 26% occurring once. The V gene's germline CDR1 is SGHDN and CDR2 FVKESK. V was shortened by 2 bases and J by 7 bases, with 14 bases between the two germline ends. This CDR3 spans 14 amino acids. Treatment of any kind had been given to no patient before thyroid surgery. Worth noting for this clone: No antigen is known for it. The CDR3 end shows no conserved phenylalanine or tryptophan, and so a read error is likely.

V is TRBV14 and J is TRBJ1-2; D is uncertain. Sequenced material: blood. The TCR sequence derives from a female donor with papillary thyroid cancer or a benign thyroid nodule (not recorded which). Some clones in this sample may be carry-over from other donors' samples. CDR3 nucleotide sequence: TGTGCCAGCAGCCAACTTGGCCCCGTGGTTGGCTACACCCTC. Amino acid sequence: CASSQLGPVVGYTL.